The next 10 T cell receptor beta chains were all read from a single sample in a study of blood T cells in healthy people across ages. A sample-barcoded 5' primer and a J-beta primer mix were used in a second PCR of roughly 6 to 11 cycles. TCRdb used MiXCR to reprocess the 5' RACE reads, holding one entry per CDR3 protein. The sample shows about 930,000 distinct CDR3 sequences, roughly 29% of them seen only once. The sample also formed part of further work on T cells of mothers and their children.

The material sequenced was blood. Receptors originate from a woman between 35 and 50 years old in good health.

This clonotype was observed at least ten times. The chain is built from TRBV14 and TRBJ2-5; either TRBD1 or TRBD2 may supply D (5 bases each). V shed 3 bases and J shed 5 bases, with 10 bases lying between them. There are 13 residues in the CDR3. CDR1 is SGHDN, CDR2 FVKESK, per germline. The CDR3 spells CASSQGPKETQYF. CDR3 nucleotide sequence: TGTGCCAGCAGCCAGGGACCTAAGGAGACCCAGTACTTC.

The V and J genes are TRBV7-2 and TRBJ1-2; perhaps TRBD1 as D (5 bases). Germline-derived CDR1 and CDR2 are SGHTA and FQGNSA. The CDR3 spans 14 residues. Trimming took 5 bases from V and 5 from J, leaving 15 bases between them. The CDR3 here is CASSRSQGPYGYTF. CDR3 bases: TGTGCCAGCAGCCGTAGTCAGGGTCCGTATGGCTACACCTTC. The full variable domain, rest sourced from reference TRBV7-2 and TRBJ1-2, is GAGVSQSPSNKVTEKGKDVELRCDPISGHTALYWYRQSLGQGLEFLIYFQGNSAPDKSGLPSDRFSAERTGGSVSTLTIQRTQQEDSAVYLCASSRSQGPYGYTFGSGTRLTVV.

This clonotype occurred many times. This rearrangement joins TRBV4-1 to TRBJ1-6; D not certain. In germline, CDR1 is MGHRA, CDR2 YSYEKL. This CDR3 has 13 residues. Between the trimmed V and J ends, which lost 1 base and 7 bases, there was a span of 5 bases. The CDR3 DNA follows: TGCGCCAGCAGCCAAGTACCAAATTCACCCCTCCACTTT. This gives the protein CASSQVPNSPLHF.

The rearrangement joins TRBV6-1 to TRBJ1-2; the D is unclear. The germline V and J ends were trimmed by 1 base and 1 base, with 4 bases remaining between them. This CDR3 is built from 13 residues. Germline values: CDR1 MNHNS, CDR2 SASEGT. CDR3 bases: TGTGCCAGCAGTGAAGTAGTTAACTATGGCTACACCTTC. Translation: CASSEVVNYGYTF.

The chain links TRBV11-3 to TRBJ2-1, with D perhaps given as TRBD1 or TRBD2 (5 bases each). The CDR3 is made up of 15 amino acids. Between the trimmed V and J ends, which lost 1 base and 7 bases, there was a span of 14 bases. Looked up from germline, CDR1 is SGHNT and CDR2 is YENEEA. The CDR3, as DNA: TGTGCCAGCAGCTTAGGCCCTACAGAGGGGAATGAGCAGTTCTTC. Residues: CASSLGPTEGNEQFF.

The chain combines TRBV6-2 or TRBV6-3 with TRBJ2-3; 7 positions agree with TRBD1. V was clipped by 6 bases and J by 2 bases; unmatched bases: 5. The CDR3 consists of 14 residues. Germline assignment: CDR1 MNHEY and CDR2 SVGEGT. The CDR3 is CASRMGQNTDTQYF. The CDR3 DNA is TGTGCCAGCAGGATGGGACAGAACACAGATACGCAGTATTTT.

As for this clonotype: A much bigger clone sits one base away, suggesting this may be a read error. V and J are TRBV14 and TRBJ2-1; 12 positions match TRBD2. Germline V gene sequence: CDR1 SGHDN, CDR2 FVKESK. The length of the CDR3 is 14 residues. CDR3 nucleotides: TGTGTCAGCAGCTGGACTAGCGGGGCGTATGAGCAGTTCTTC. The encoded protein is CVSSWTSGAYEQFF.

As regards this clonotype: With a much larger clone just one base away, this may be a read error. The V call is TRBV20-1, the J call TRBJ1-2; possibly TRBD1 for D (6 bases). CDR1 DFQATT and CDR2 SNEGSKA come from the germline V gene (reference sequence). The CDR3 contains 14 residues. For the CDR3, the DNA is TGCAGTGCTAGACACTTCAGGGGAGACTATGGCTACATCTTC. Its protein is CSARHFRGDYGYIF.

Only one count was recorded for this clonotype. The J gene is TRBJ1-2, the V gene TRBV7-2; D is uncertain. The V end was cut by 6 bases, the J end by 6 bases, with 8 bases between. Germline loops: CDR1 SGHTA, CDR2 FQGNSA. CDR3 length equals 11 residues. This CDR3 is CASSGLDGYTF. The CDR3 nucleotides are TGTGCCAGCAGTGGCCTAGATGGCTACACCTTC.

This clonotype was recorded only once. The CDR3 is CASSVESWADSNYGYTF. CDR3 nucleotides: TGTGCCAGCAGCGTAGAGTCTTGGGCGGACTCTAACTATGGCTACACCTTC. V is TRBV9 and J is TRBJ1-2; D gene unclear. The germline V and J ends were trimmed by 0 bases and 0 bases, with 15 bases remaining between them. CDR1 SGDLS and CDR2 YYNGEE come from the germline V gene. CDR3 length equals 17 residues.